Listed here are 22 T cell receptor beta chains from one sample, sequenced in a study of blood T cell repertoires in COVID-19. The assay was immunoSEQ multiplex PCR, and TCRdb's table has in-frame clones only and misses some. The table has roughly 120,000 clones, around nine tenths seen once. The material sequenced was peripheral blood. These receptors were collected from a woman in her fifties or sixties with acute or convalescent COVID-19.

V is TRBV4-2 and J is TRBJ2-1; 9 bases agree with TRBD2. Germline CDR1 is LGHNA and CDR2 is YNFKEQ. V shed 4 bases and J 7 bases; nucleotides not matched to a gene: 11. CDR3 length: 16 amino acids. The CDR3 loop is CASSLAAGTSLNEQFF. In DNA form, the CDR3 reads TGTGCCAGCAGCCTCGCCGCCGGGACTAGCCTTAATGAGCAGTTCTTC.

V and J are TRBV7-2 and TRBJ1-3; D remains unclear. The CDR3 is made up of 15 amino acids. CDR1 SGHTA and CDR2 FQGNSA come from the germline V gene. Trimming removed 1 base at V and 0 bases at J, with 7 bases between. The DNA for the CDR3 is TGTGCCAGCAGCTTAGAGTTAGTCTCTGGAAACACCATATATTTT. Its translation is CASSLELVSGNTIYF.

This chain joins TRBV4-3 and TRBJ1-1, with D tentatively TRBD1 (5 bases). The CDR3 spans 13 residues. The germline V and J ends were trimmed by 3 bases and 7 bases, with 12 bases remaining between them. CDR1 and CDR2 from the germline V gene are LGHNA and YSLEER. CDR3 sequence (DNA): TGCGCCAGCAGCCATAGAGACAGCCTTGAAGCTTTCTTT. Translated: CASSHRDSLEAFF.

This chain links TRBV12-1 with TRBJ2-4; the table calls TRBD2, which could not be checked here. TRBV12-1 is assigned pseudogene status. The CDR3 has 13 amino acids. For the CDR3, the DNA is TGTGCCAGCAGTCTAGCGCCCAAAAACATTCAGTACTTC. This codes for CASSLAPKNIQYF.

This rearrangement joins TRBV9 to TRBJ2-5; D possibly corresponds to TRBD2 (6 bases). The germline CDR1 and CDR2 sequences are SGDLS and YYNGEE. The CDR3 spans 13 residues. The ends were cut back, 3 bases at V and 1 base at J, with 7 bases in the middle. CDR3 protein: CASSGTTQETQYF. In DNA form, the CDR3 reads TGTGCCAGCAGCGGGACTACCCAAGAGACCCAGTACTTC.

The V call is TRBV6-2 or TRBV6-3, the J call TRBJ2-2, with D possibly TRBD1 on 5 matching bases. Trimming took 5 bases from V and 6 from J, leaving 13 bases between them. This CDR3 contains 14 residues. In germline, CDR1 is MNHEY, CDR2 SVGEGT. The CDR3 DNA sequence: TGTGCCAGCAGTCCCCCAGGGTTGTCCGGGGAGCTGTTTTTT. Its protein is CASSPPGLSGELFF.

This clone was observed a single time. V is TRBV20-1 and J is TRBJ2-1, with a weak D call TRBD1 (6 bases). Germline V gene sequence: CDR1 DFQATT, CDR2 SNEGSKA (reference sequence). V was clipped by 3 bases and J by 0 bases, with 12 bases between them. The length of the CDR3 is 15 residues. CDR3 DNA sequence: TGCAGTGCTAGTAAACAGGGTTCCTCCTACAATGAGCAGTTCTTC. Translated: CSASKQGSSYNEQFF.

The chain joins TRBV10-3 to TRBJ2-1, with 11 nucleotides matching TRBD2. The CDR3 is made up of 18 amino acids. V lost 10 bases and J lost 0; bases outside the gene matches: 14. Germline V gives CDR1 ENHRY, CDR2 SYGVKD. The CDR3 DNA follows: TGTGCCACTCTTCCGGGACTAGCGGTAAAGAGCTCCTACAATGAGCAGTTCTTC. This gives the protein CATLPGLAVKSSYNEQFF.

V gene TRBV5-1 combines with J gene TRBJ2-7; D is possibly TRBD1 (6 bases). This CDR3 has 15 residues. Germline CDR1 reads SGHRS; CDR2 reads YFSETQ. V was shortened by 5 bases and J by 2 bases, with 17 bases between the two germline ends. The CDR3 DNA reads as TGCGCCAGCAGGCCTTTCGCCCACAGGGCCTACGAGCAGTACTTC. It translates to CASRPFAHRAYEQYF.

CDR3 nucleotide sequence: TGTGCCACCAGTGATTTGAGTCTAGCGGGGCGAGAGACCCAGTACTTC. As protein: CATSDLSLAGRETQYF. This chain links TRBV24-1 with TRBJ2-5; 9 bases fit TRBD2. The CDR3 length is 16 residues. V gave up 0 bases and J gave up 4 bases; unmatched junction bases: 5. Germline V gene data show CDR1 as KGHDR and CDR2 as SFDVKD.

In its sample, this clone was seen a few times. V is TRBV18 and J is TRBJ1-6; D is undetermined. CDR3 length equals 17 residues. The germline V gene has CDR1 KGHSH and CDR2 LQKENI. V lost 6 bases to trimming and J lost 0 bases, with 15 bases between them. The CDR3 nucleotides read TGTGCCAGCTCCCGCAACCGGGAGAGCTCCTATAATTCACCCCTCCACTTT. Its translation is CASSRNRESSYNSPLHF.

The chain joins TRBV27 to TRBJ2-2, with 12 positions matching TRBD2. The CDR3 totals 16 residues. Germline CDR1 MNHEY, CDR2 SMNVEV (reference sequence). J lost 4 bases, V lost 4 bases, and 4 bases had no gene match. The CDR3 coding sequence is TGTGCCAGCAGTTCTAGCGGGGGGGCTGTCACCGGGGAGCTGTTTTTT. It codes for CASSSSGGAVTGELFF.

The chain uses TRBV3-1 (or the pseudogene TRBV3-2) and TRBJ1-2; 7 bases are a match to TRBD1. The CDR3 has 13 residues. Germline V gene data show CDR1 as LGHDT and CDR2 as YNNKEL (reference sequence). The junction had 6 bases not matched to a gene; V was cut back by 4 bases and J by 7 bases. CDR3 sequence reads: CASSPSTGAGYTF. In DNA form, the CDR3 reads TGTGCCAGCAGCCCATCAACAGGGGCTGGCTACACCTTC.

The rearrangement links TRBV19 to TRBJ1-2; D is unclear. V was cut by 3 bases and J by 6 bases, with 8 bases left in between. CDR1 is LNHDA and CDR2 is SQIVND in the germline V gene (reference sequence). The CDR3 runs 12 residues. CDR3 bases: TGTGCCAGTAGTATCGAGCCCCATGGCTACACCTTC. The encoded protein is CASSIEPHGYTF.

The J gene is TRBJ2-5, the V gene TRBV7-2; no firm D call. The ends were cut back, 3 bases at V and 5 bases at J, with 7 bases in the middle. This CDR3 has 12 amino acids. Germline CDR1 is SGHTA and CDR2 is FQGNSA. The CDR3 sequence is CASSFNIETQYF. The CDR3, as DNA: TGTGCCAGCAGCTTTAATATTGAGACCCAGTACTTC.

The chain combines TRBV24-1 with TRBJ1-5; D remains unclear. V was shortened by 2 bases and J by 6 bases, with 7 bases between the two germline ends. The germline V gene has CDR1 KGHDR and CDR2 SFDVKD. This CDR3 contains 13 residues. The CDR3 loop reads CATSDSGGQPQHF. Written as DNA, the CDR3 is TGTGCCACCAGTGATTCGGGTGGTCAGCCCCAGCATTTT.

The rearrangement joins TRBV4-1 to TRBJ2-3, with TRBD2 identical over 7 bases. The CDR3 contains 16 residues. The J segment lost 0 bases and the V segment lost 1 base, leaving 4 bases of the junction unmatched. Per germline, CDR1 MGHRA and CDR2 YSYEKL. In DNA, the CDR3 is TGCGCCAGCAGCCAAGGAAATAGCGGGAGCACAGATACGCAGTATTTT. Translating gives CASSQGNSGSTDTQYF.

The chain combines TRBV10-3 with TRBJ1-6; 9 bases match TRBD1. From germline, CDR1 is ENHRY and CDR2 SYGVKD. V shed 7 bases and J 5 bases; nucleotides not matched to a gene: 3. The CDR3 has 14 amino acids. The CDR3 region is CAIKGTGHNSPLHF. The CDR3 coding sequence is TGTGCCATCAAGGGGACAGGGCATAATTCACCCCTCCACTTT.

The chain uses TRBV11-2 and TRBJ1-3; no clear D. CDR1 is SGHAT, CDR2 FQNNGV, per germline. Trimming removed 3 bases at V and 2 bases at J, with 8 bases between. The CDR3 has 14 residues. In DNA form, the CDR3 reads TGTGCCAGCAGCTTGCCCGCGACTGGAAACACCATATATTTT. Its protein product is CASSLPATGNTIYF.

Comments on this clone: One end of the junction fails to match germline, which may point to a read error. The chain combines TRBV7-3 with TRBJ2-3, with TRBD2 matching 11 bases. This CDR3 comprises 14 residues. Germline CDR1 SGHTA, CDR2 FQGTGA. CDR3 loop: CASSFSGTSGDVDF. The CDR3 DNA follows: TGTGCCAGCAGCTTTTCCGGGACTAGCGGCGACGTGGATTTT. Drawing the rest from reference TRBV7-3 and TRBJ2-3, the complete variable domain is GAGVSQTPSNKVTEKGKYVELRCDPISGHTALYWYRQSLGQGPEFLIYFQGTGAADDSGLPNDRFFAVRPEGSVSTLKIQRTERGDSAVYLCASSFSGTSGDVDFGPGTRLTVL.

About this clone itself: Other DNA variants within this sample encode the same CDR3. The chain employs TRBV12-3 or TRBV12-4 and TRBJ2-7; 9 positions match TRBD1. The CDR3 is 13 amino acids. J lost 4 bases, V lost 4 bases, and 2 bases had no gene match. CDR3 in DNA: TGTGCCAGCAGTTCCGGGACAGGGTACGAGCAGTACTTC. Its translation: CASSSGTGYEQYF.

V is TRBV2 and J is TRBJ1-4, with a weak D call TRBD1 (5 bases). V was clipped by 6 bases and J by 5 bases, with 7 bases between them. The length of the CDR3 is 12 residues. Germline CDR1 SNHLY, CDR2 FYNNEI. The CDR3 DNA sequence: TGTGCCAGCAGGGGGCAGAATGAAAAACTGTTTTTT. This gives the protein CASRGQNEKLFF.